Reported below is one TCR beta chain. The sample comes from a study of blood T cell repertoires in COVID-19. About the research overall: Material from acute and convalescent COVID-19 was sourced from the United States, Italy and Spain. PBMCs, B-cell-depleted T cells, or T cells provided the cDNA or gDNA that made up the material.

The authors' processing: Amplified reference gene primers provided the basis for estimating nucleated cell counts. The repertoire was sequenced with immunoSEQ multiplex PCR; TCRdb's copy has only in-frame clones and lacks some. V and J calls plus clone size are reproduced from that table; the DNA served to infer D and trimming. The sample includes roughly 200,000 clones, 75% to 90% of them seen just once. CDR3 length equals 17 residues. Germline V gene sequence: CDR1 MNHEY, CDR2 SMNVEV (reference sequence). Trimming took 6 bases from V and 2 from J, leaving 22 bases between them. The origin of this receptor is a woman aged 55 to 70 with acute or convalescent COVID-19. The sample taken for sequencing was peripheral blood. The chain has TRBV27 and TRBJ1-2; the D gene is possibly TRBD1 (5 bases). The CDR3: CASSPRIRQWGNYGYTF. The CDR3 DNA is TGTGCCAGCAGCCCCCGGATCCGACAGTGGGGAAACTATGGCTACACCTTC.